These T cell receptor beta chains were read from a single sample in a study of CD8 T cells in Susac syndrome. TCRdb ran MiXCR on the immunoSEQ multiplex PCR reads and lists one entry per CDR3 protein. This sample yields 95,000 to 150,000 distinct CDR3 sequences, of which about 95% are seen a single time; 0.25% to 0.3% belongs to the top ten. The sample was CD8+ T cells from PBMCs. The origin of the receptors is a human donor with Susac syndrome. Each CDR3 is given with its conserved first and last residue. D genes are given only for firm matches. Clone size is stated in some rows and not others, as once, few, many or a class when expanded.

d_gene	abundance	v_gene	j_gene	CDR3nt	CDR3aa
NA	NA	TRBV20-1	TRBJ2-2	TGCAGTGCTCCCGGCGGCGAGACCGTCACCGGGGAGCTGTTTTTT	CSAPGGETVTGELFF
NA	NA	TRBV2	TRBJ2-5	TGTGCCAGCAGTGAAGACGGGCAAGAGACCCAGTACTTC	CASSEDGQETQYF
TRBD1	NA	TRBV20-1	TRBJ2-1	TGCAGTGCTCGCACGTGGACAGGGCCCTACAATGAGCAGTTCTTC	CSARTWTGPYNEQFF
NA	NA	TRBV7-9	TRBJ2-7	TGTGCCAGCAGCTTACTGCACCGATACGAGCAGTACTTC	CASSLLHRYEQYF
TRBD1	NA	TRBV3-1	TRBJ2-2	TGTGCCAGCAGTCTAGGGACAGACACCGGGGAGCTGTTTTTT	CASSLGTDTGELFF
NA	NA	TRBV15	TRBJ2-3	TGTGCCACCAGCAGAGTACCCACAGATACGCAGTATTTT	CATSRVPTDTQYF
NA	NA	TRBV4-3	TRBJ1-2	TGCGCCAGCAGCCAAGATAGCGGGGGCGGCTATGGCTACACCTTC	CASSQDSGGGYGYTF
TRBD2	once	TRBV7-2	TRBJ2-7	TGTGCCAGCAGCTTAGGGGGGACTAGCGACTACGAGCAGTACTTC	CASSLGGTSDYEQYF
NA	NA	TRBV5-1	TRBJ2-1	TGCGCCAGCAGCTTGTTTGGTGACAATGAGCAGTTCTTC	CASSLFGDNEQFF
NA	NA	TRBV7-8	TRBJ2-7	TGTGCCAGCAGCTTAGTCTCGGGGAACTCCTACGAGCAGTACTTC	CASSLVSGNSYEQYF
NA	NA	TRBV14	TRBJ2-5	TGTGCCAGCAGCCAAGATCTTCGAGAGACCCAGTACTTC	CASSQDLRETQYF
TRBD1	NA	TRBV5-1	TRBJ2-7	TGCGCCAGCGGACAGGCTGGGGAGCAGTACTTC	CASGQAGEQYF
NA	NA	TRBV5-1	TRBJ2-6	TGCGCCAGCAGCTTGGTTAAGGCTGGGGCCAACGTCCTGACTTTC	CASSLVKAGANVLTF
TRBD1	NA	TRBV19	TRBJ1-1	TGTGCCAGCCTAAGGGGGCCTACTGAAGCTTTCTTT	CASLRGPTEAFF
NA	NA	TRBV4-1	TRBJ2-7	TGCGCCAGCAGCCAAGAAGAGAGGACCTACGAGCAGTACTTC	CASSQEERTYEQYF
NA	NA	TRBV7-9	TRBJ1-6	TGTGCCAGCAGCGGAGGCAGGTCGAGCTCCTATAATTCACCCCTCCACTTT	CASSGGRSSSYNSPLHF
NA	NA	TRBV28	TRBJ2-7	TGTGCCAGCAATCCGGCAAGCGAGTACGAGCAGTACTTC	CASNPASEYEQYF
TRBD2	NA	TRBV5-6	TRBJ2-1	TGTGCCAGCAGCTTGGCCACTAGCGGGGTAAATGAGCAGTTCTTC	CASSLATSGVNEQFF
NA	NA	TRBV27	TRBJ2-7	TGTGCCAGCAGTTTAATCGGCTACGAGCAGTACTTC	CASSLIGYEQYF
NA	NA	TRBV29-1	TRBJ2-1	TGCAGCGTTTCGGGGGGCCCTTACCACAATGAGCAGTTCTTC	CSVSGGPYHNEQFF
NA	NA	TRBV6-2/TRBV6-3	TRBJ2-1	TGTGCCAGCAAAGGGGGGGCTAGGGATGAGCAGTTCTTC	CASKGGARDEQFF
NA	NA	TRBV29-1	TRBJ2-3	TGCAGCGTTGAAGGATTTAGGGCAGATACGCAGTATTTT	CSVEGFRADTQYF
NA	NA	TRBV27	TRBJ1-4	TGTGCCAGCAGTTCGACAACTAATGAAAAACTGTTTTTT	CASSSTTNEKLFF
NA	NA	TRBV29-1	TRBJ1-2	TGCAGCGTTGATGAAGGCTACACCTTC	CSVDEGYTF
NA	NA	TRBV3-1	TRBJ2-2	TGTGCCAGCAGCCAAGAATCCGGGGAGCTGTTTTTT	CASSQESGELFF
TRBD2	NA	TRBV19	TRBJ2-7	TGTGCCAGTAGTCTCTCCTCTAGCGGGGGCTACGAGCAGTACTTC	CASSLSSSGGYEQYF
NA	once	TRBV30	TRBJ1-5	TGTGCCTGGACCCAAGGGCAGGGTTATCAGCCCCAGCATTTT	CAWTQGQGYQPQHF
NA	NA	TRBV4-1	TRBJ1-6	TGCGCCAGCAGCCAAGGATCGCGAGACAGCTATAATTCACCCCTCCACTTT	CASSQGSRDSYNSPLHF
NA	NA	TRBV4-1	TRBJ2-3	TGCGCCAGCAGCGCTAGTTTGAAAGCGGCAGATACGCAGTATTTT	CASSASLKAADTQYF
TRBD1	NA	TRBV9	TRBJ2-7	TGTGCCAGCAGCGCCTCCGGGACAGGGTTCTCCGAGCAGTACTTC	CASSASGTGFSEQYF
NA	NA	TRBV29-1	TRBJ1-1	TGCAGCGTTGTTTTGTCTCGGAACACTGAAGCTTTCTTT	CSVVLSRNTEAFF
NA	NA	TRBV7-9	TRBJ2-3	TGTGCCAGCAGCTTTGGTAGAGACACAGATACGCAGTATTTT	CASSFGRDTDTQYF
NA	once	TRBV3-1	TRBJ2-1	TGTGCCAGCAGCCAGGGGGGAATTAATGAGCAGTTCTTC	CASSQGGINEQFF
TRBD1	NA	TRBV9	TRBJ1-2	TGTGCCAGCAGCACCCGGGACAGAGCGAACTATGGCTACACCTTC	CASSTRDRANYGYTF
NA	NA	TRBV4-3	TRBJ2-7	TGCGCCAGCAGCCATACCCAGGAGAGCTCCTACGAGCAGTACTTC	CASSHTQESSYEQYF
NA	NA	TRBV4-1	TRBJ1-2	TGCGCCAGCAGCCAAGATCGCTCGAGGCGCTACACCTTC	CASSQDRSRRYTF
NA	NA	TRBV4-2	TRBJ2-7	TGTGCCAGCAGCCAAGATCCGGGGGACTCCTACGAGCAGTACTTC	CASSQDPGDSYEQYF
NA	NA	TRBV27	TRBJ2-7	TGTGCCAGCAGTTTAGGGTCCAACTACTACGAGCAGTACTTC	CASSLGSNYYEQYF
NA	NA	TRBV27	TRBJ2-7	TGTGCCAGCAGTTTATCAGGGAAGTTTGACTACGAGCAGTACTTC	CASSLSGKFDYEQYF
TRBD1	NA	TRBV24-1	TRBJ2-2	TGTGCCACCAGTGACGGGGACAGGCCCGGGGAGCTGTTTTTT	CATSDGDRPGELFF
TRBD1	NA	TRBV29-1	TRBJ2-7	TGCAGCGCTCACAGGGGATACGAGCAGTACTTC	CSAHRGYEQYF
TRBD2	once	TRBV9	TRBJ2-5	TGTGCCAGCAGCGTAACTACTAGCGCGGAGACCCAGTACTTC	CASSVTTSAETQYF
NA	NA	TRBV10-2	TRBJ2-7	TGCGCCACCGCGGGGCCCTACGAGCAGTACTTC	CATAGPYEQYF
NA	NA	TRBV29-1	TRBJ1-5	TGCAGCGCGAGTTTGGGAGGGGACGGGGGACAGCCCCAGCATTTT	CSASLGGDGGQPQHF
NA	NA	TRBV29-1	TRBJ2-7	TGCAGCGTACGGGATTCGAGTTACGAGCAGTACTTC	CSVRDSSYEQYF
NA	once	TRBV7-2	TRBJ2-7	TGTGCCAGCAGCCCAGATAGTGGGACCTACGAGCAGTACTTC	CASSPDSGTYEQYF
NA	NA	TRBV4-3	TRBJ1-5	TGCGCCAGCTCGTGGGGAGCAGGGGAGGAGCAGCCCCAGCATTTT	CASSWGAGEEQPQHF
TRBD1	NA	TRBV20-1	TRBJ2-6	TGCAGTGCTAGAGGGACAGGGGGTCCTGGGGCCAACGTCCTGACTTTC	CSARGTGGPGANVLTF
NA	once	TRBV20-1	TRBJ1-3	TGCAGTGCTAGAGGGGGATCCGGAAACACCATATATTTT	CSARGGSGNTIYF
NA	NA	TRBV5-4	TRBJ2-3	TGTGCCAGCAGCTTAGAACAGACTGGGGATACGCAGTATTTT	CASSLEQTGDTQYF
NA	NA	TRBV4-3	TRBJ2-7	TGCGCCAGCAGCCAAGATCTGAGGGGTACGTACGAGCAGTACTTC	CASSQDLRGTYEQYF
NA	NA	TRBV5-1	TRBJ1-2	TGCGCCAGCAGCCCACGGGCTTCGGATGGCTACACCTTC	CASSPRASDGYTF
TRBD1	once	TRBV12-3/TRBV12-4	TRBJ1-5	TGTGCCAGCAGCCGTGGGACAGGGGATCAGCCCCAGCATTTT	CASSRGTGDQPQHF
TRBD2	NA	TRBV27	TRBJ2-1	TGTGCCAGCAGTTTAGGACTAGCCTACAATGAGCAGTTCTTC	CASSLGLAYNEQFF
TRBD1	NA	TRBV5-1	TRBJ2-2	TGCGCCAGCAGCTGGGACAGTACCGCCGGGGAGCTGTTTTTT	CASSWDSTAGELFF